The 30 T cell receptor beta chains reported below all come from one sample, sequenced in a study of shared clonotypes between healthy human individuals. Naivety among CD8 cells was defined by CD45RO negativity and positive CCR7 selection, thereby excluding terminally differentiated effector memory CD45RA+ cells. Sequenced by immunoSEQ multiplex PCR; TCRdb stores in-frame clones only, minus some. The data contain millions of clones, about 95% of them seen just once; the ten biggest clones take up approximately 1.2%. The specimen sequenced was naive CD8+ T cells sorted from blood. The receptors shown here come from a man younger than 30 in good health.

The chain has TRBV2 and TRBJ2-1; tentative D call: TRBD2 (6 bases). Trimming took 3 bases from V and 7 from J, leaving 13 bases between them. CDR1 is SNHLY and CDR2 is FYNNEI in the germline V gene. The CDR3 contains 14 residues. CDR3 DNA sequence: TGTGCCAGCAGTGATTCGCCTGGGGGGAATGAGCAGTTCTTC. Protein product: CASSDSPGGNEQFF.

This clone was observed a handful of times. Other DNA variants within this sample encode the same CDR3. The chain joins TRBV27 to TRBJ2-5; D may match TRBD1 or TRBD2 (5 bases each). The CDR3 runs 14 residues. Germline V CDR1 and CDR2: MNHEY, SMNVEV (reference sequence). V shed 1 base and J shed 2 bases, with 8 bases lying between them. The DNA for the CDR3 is TGTGCCAGCAGTTTATTGGGACGGCAAGAGACCCAGTACTTC. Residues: CASSLLGRQETQYF.

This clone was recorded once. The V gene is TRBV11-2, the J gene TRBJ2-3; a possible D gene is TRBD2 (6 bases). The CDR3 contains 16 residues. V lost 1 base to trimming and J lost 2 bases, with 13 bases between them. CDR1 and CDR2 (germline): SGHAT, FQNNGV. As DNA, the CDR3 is TGTGCCAGCAGCTTAGTTATCGGGGACTCCACAGATACGCAGTATTTT. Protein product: CASSLVIGDSTDTQYF. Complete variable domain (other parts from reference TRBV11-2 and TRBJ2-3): EAGVAQSPRYKIIEKRQSVAFWCNPISGHATLYWYQQILGQGPKLLIQFQNNGVVDDSQLPKDRFSAERLKGVDSTLKIQPAKLEDSAVYLCASSLVIGDSTDTQYFGPGTRLTVL.

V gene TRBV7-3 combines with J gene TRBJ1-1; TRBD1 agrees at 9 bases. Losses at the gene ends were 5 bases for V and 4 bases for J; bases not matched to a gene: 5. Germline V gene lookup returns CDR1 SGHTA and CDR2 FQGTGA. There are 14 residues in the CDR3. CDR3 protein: CASSPGTGPTEAFF. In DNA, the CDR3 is TGTGCCAGCAGCCCCGGGACAGGGCCCACTGAAGCTTTCTTT.

CDR3 loop: CASSLGQGVSYGYTF. CDR3 DNA: TGCGCCAGCAGCCTAGGACAGGGGGTGAGCTATGGCTACACCTTC. This chain uses TRBV4-1 with TRBJ1-2; 10 nucleotides line up with TRBD1. J gave up 4 bases and V 4 bases, and 6 bases lay outside the gene matches. This CDR3 is 15 amino acids long. The germline gives CDR1 MGHRA, CDR2 YSYEKL.

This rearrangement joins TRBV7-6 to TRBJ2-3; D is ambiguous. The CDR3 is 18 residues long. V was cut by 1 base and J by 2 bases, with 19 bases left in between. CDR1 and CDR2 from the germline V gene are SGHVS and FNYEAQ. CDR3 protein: CASSLGARAGLLTDTQYF. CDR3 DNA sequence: TGTGCCAGCAGCTTAGGCGCCCGTGCAGGCCTCCTCACAGATACGCAGTATTTT.

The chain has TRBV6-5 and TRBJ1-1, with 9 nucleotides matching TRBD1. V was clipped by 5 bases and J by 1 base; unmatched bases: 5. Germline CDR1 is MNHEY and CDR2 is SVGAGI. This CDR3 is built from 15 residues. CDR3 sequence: CASSPGTGPNTEAFF. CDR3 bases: TGTGCCAGCAGTCCTGGGACAGGGCCGAACACTGAAGCTTTCTTT.

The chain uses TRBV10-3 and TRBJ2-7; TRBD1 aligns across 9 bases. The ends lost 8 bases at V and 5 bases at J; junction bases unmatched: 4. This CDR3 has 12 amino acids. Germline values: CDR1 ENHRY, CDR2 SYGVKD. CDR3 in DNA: TGTGCCATCGGGGACAGGGTCAACGAGCAGTACTTC. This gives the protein CAIGDRVNEQYF.

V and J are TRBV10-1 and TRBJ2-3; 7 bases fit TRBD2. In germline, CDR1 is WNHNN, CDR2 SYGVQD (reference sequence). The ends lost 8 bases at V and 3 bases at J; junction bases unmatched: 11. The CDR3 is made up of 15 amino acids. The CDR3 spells CASPVGGSGTDTQYF. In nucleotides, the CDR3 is TGCGCCAGCCCAGTCGGCGGGAGCGGGACAGATACGCAGTATTTT.

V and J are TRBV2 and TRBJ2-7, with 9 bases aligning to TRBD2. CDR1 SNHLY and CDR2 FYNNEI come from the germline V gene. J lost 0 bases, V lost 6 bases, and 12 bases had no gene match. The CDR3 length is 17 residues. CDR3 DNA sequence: TGTGCCAGCAGCGTCGTAATAGCGGGAGTCCCCTCCTACGAGCAGTACTTC. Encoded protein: CASSVVIAGVPSYEQYF.

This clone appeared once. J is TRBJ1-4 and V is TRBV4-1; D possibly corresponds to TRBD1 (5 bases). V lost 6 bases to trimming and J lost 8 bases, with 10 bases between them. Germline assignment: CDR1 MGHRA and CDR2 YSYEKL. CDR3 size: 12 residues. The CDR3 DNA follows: TGCGCCAGCAGGGGAAAGGGGGAAAAACTGTTTTTT. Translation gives CASRGKGEKLFF.

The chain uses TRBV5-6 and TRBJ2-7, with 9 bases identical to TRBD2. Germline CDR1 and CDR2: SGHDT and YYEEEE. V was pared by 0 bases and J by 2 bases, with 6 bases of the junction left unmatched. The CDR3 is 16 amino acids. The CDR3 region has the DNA TGTGCCAGCAGCTTGGCCACTGCTAGCGGGGCCTACGAGCAGTACTTC. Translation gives CASSLATASGAYEQYF.

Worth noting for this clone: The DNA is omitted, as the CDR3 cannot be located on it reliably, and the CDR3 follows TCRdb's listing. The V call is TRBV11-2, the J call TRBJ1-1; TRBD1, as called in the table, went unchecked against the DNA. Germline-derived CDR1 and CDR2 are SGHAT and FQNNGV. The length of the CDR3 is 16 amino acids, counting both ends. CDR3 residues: CASSFGPGQGTAEAFF.

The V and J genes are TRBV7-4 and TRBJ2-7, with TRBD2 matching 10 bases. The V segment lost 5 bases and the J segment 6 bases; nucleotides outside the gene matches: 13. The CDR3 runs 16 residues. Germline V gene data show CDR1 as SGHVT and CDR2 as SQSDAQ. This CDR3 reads CASSTKELAGEPEQYF. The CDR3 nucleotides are TGTGCCAGCAGCACGAAGGAGCTAGCGGGAGAACCCGAGCAGTACTTC.

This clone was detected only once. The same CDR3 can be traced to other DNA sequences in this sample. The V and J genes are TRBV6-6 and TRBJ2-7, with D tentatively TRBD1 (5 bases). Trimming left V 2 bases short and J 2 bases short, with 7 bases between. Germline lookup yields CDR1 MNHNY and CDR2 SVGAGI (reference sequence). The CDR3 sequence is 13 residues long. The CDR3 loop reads CASSYGATYEQYF. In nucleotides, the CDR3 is TGTGCCAGCAGTTACGGGGCGACCTACGAGCAGTACTTC.

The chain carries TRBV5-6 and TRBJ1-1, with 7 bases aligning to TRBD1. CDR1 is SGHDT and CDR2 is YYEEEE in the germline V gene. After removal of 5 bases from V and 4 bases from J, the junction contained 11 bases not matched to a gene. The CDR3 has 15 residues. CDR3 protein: CASRRKTGWGTEAFF. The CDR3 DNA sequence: TGTGCCAGCAGACGTAAGACAGGGTGGGGCACTGAAGCTTTCTTT.

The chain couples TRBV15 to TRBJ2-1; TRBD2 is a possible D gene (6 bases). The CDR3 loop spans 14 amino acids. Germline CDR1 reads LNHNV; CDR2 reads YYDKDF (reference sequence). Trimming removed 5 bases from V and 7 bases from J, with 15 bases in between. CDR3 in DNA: TGTGCCACCAGCTCGGGAGTGGTTAATAATGAGCAGTTCTTC. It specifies CATSSGVVNNEQFF.

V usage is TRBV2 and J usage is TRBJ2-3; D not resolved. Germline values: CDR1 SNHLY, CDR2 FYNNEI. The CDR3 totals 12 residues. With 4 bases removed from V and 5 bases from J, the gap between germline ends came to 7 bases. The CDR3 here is CASSVRVDTQYF. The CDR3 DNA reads TGTGCCAGCAGTGTTAGGGTAGATACGCAGTATTTT.

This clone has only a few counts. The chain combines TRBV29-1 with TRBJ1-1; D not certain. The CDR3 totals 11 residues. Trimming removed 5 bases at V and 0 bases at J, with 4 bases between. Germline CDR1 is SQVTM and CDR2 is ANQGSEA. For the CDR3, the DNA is TGCAGCGTTTCAGTGAACACTGAAGCTTTCTTT. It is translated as CSVSVNTEAFF.

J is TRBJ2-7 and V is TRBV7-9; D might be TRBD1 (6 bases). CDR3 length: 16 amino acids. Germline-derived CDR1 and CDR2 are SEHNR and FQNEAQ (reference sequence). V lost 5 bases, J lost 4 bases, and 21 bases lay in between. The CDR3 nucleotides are TGTGCCAGCAGCCCCCTAGGGGGAGAGGGATTTTACGAGCAGTACTTC. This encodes CASSPLGGEGFYEQYF.

The CDR3 nucleotides read TGCGCCAGCAGAGAGCGGGCGACCTCCTACAATGAGCAGTTCTTC. Protein product: CASRERATSYNEQFF. This chain links TRBV4-1 with TRBJ2-1; the D gene is possibly TRBD2 (6 bases). V lost 6 bases, J lost 0 bases, and 12 bases lay in between. Germline V gives CDR1 MGHRA, CDR2 YSYEKL. The CDR3 is 15 residues long.

CDR3 region: CASCGQGYIAQHF. CDR3 nucleotides: TGTGCCAGCTGCGGACAGGGGTATATCGCCCAGCATTTT. The chain couples TRBV28 to TRBJ1-5, with 9 bases matching TRBD1. CDR3 length: 13 amino acids. Germline V gene lookup returns CDR1 MDHEN and CDR2 SYDVKM. After removal of 8 bases from V and 11 bases from J, the junction contained 10 bases not matched to a gene.

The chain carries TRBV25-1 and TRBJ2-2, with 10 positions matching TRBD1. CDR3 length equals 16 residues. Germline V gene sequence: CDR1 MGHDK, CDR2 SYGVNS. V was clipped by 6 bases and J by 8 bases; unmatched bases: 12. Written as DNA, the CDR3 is TGTGCCAGCAGCGTCGGCTGGGACAGGGGATATGGGGAGCTGTTTTTT. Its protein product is CASSVGWDRGYGELFF. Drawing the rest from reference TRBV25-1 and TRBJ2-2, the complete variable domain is EADIYQTPRYLVIGTGKKITLECSQTMGHDKMYWYQQDPGMELHLIHYSYGVNSTEKGDLSSESTVSRIRTEHFPLTLESARPSHTSQYLCASSVGWDRGYGELFFGEGSRLTVL.

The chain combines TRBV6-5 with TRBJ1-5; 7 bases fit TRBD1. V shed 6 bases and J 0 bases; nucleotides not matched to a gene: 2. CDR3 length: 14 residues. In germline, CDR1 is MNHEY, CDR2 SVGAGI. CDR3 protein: CASSRDSSNQPQHF. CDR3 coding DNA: TGTGCCAGCAGCCGGGACAGTAGCAATCAGCCCCAGCATTTT.

CDR3 coding DNA: TGCGCCAGCAGCCCTCAGAGGTTCGAAAACATTCAGTACTTC. Translating it yields CASSPQRFENIQYF. The chain carries TRBV4-1 and TRBJ2-4, with D unresolved. The V end lost 4 bases, the J end lost 5 bases, and 12 bases lay between the germline ends. The CDR3 sequence is 14 residues long. CDR1 and CDR2 from the germline V gene are MGHRA and YSYEKL.

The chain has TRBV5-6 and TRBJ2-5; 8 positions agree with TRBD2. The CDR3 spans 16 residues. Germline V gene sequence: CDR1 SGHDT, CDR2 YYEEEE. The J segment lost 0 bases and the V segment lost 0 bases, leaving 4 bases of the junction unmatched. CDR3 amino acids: CASSLEASGYQETQYF. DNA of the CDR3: TGTGCCAGCAGCTTGGAAGCTAGCGGGTACCAAGAGACCCAGTACTTC.

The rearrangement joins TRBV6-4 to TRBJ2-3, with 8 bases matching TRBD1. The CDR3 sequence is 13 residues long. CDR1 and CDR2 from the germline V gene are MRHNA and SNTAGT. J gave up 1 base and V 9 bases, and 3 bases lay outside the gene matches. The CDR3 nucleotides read TGTGCCAGTGGACAGGGAGGCACAGATACGCAGTATTTT. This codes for CASGQGGTDTQYF.

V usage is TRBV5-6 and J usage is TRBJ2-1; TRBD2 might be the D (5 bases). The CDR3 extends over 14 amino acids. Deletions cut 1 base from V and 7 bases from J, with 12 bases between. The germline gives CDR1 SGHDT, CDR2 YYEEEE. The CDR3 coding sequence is TGTGCCAGCAGCTTGCGGGCGGGCTGGAATGAGCAGTTCTTC. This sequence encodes CASSLRAGWNEQFF.

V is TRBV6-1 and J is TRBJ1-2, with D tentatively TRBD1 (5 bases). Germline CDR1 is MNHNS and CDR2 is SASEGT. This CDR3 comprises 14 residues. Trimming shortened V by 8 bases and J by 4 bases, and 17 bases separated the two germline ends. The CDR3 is CASGHRSGSYGYTF. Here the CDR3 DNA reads TGTGCCAGCGGTCACAGGTCCGGAAGCTATGGCTACACCTTC.

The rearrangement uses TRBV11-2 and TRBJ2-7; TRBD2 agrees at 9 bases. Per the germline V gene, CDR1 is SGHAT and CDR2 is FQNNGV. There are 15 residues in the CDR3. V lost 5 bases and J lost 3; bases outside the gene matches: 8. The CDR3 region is CASSPLLAGVYEQYF. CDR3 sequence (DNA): TGTGCCAGCAGCCCATTATTAGCGGGAGTCTACGAGCAGTACTTC. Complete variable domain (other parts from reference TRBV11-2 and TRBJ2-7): EAGVAQSPRYKIIEKRQSVAFWCNPISGHATLYWYQQILGQGPKLLIQFQNNGVVDDSQLPKDRFSAERLKGVDSTLKIQPAKLEDSAVYLCASSPLLAGVYEQYFGPGTRLTVT.